This T cell receptor (beta chain) is drawn from a study of cytomegalovirus exposure and HLA in healthy donors. Study outcomes and limitations: A link between a missense DCLRE1C variant and TCR beta V- and J-gene trimming emerged from a later analysis.

Concerning this clone: Its antigen is not known.

Germline V gene lookup returns CDR1 MNHEY and CDR2 SVGAGI. The CDR3 extends over 12 amino acids. Losses at the gene ends were 6 bases for V and 4 bases for J; bases not matched to a gene: 3. The PCR made use of 60 Vbeta and 13 Jbeta primers. As originally analysed: Unique TCR beta chains totaled some 88 million in a later count, with approximately 10 million of them shared. Using immunoSEQ multiplex PCR, the repertoire was profiled, and TCRdb retains in-frame clones only, with some absent. Clone size and the V and J calls come from that table; the DNA yielded D and trimming. The sample shows tens of thousands of clones, and roughly 3.8% sits with its ten largest clones.

The chain carries TRBV6-5 and TRBJ2-7; 7 bases agree with TRBD1. Sequencing was done on a sample of PBMCs. This clonotype was sampled from a female donor in good health and CMV-seropositive. CDR3 sequence reads: CASRTGRYEQYF. CDR3 coding DNA: TGTGCCAGCAGGACAGGGCGGTACGAGCAGTACTTC.